These 22 T cell receptor beta chains share one sample of origin, sequenced in a study of blood T cell repertoires in COVID-19. Assay used: immunoSEQ multiplex PCR; TCRdb lists only in-frame clones, some missing. In the table there are 250,000 to 300,000 clones, almost 85% of which are singletons. Sequencing was done on a sample of peripheral blood. The receptors derive from a man aged 50-59 years with active or convalescent COVID-19.

The chain combines TRBV30 with TRBJ1-4; D unresolved. CDR1 and CDR2 (germline): GTSNPN, SVGIG (reference sequence). V lost 4 bases and J lost 5, with 17 bases in between. The CDR3 is 15 amino acids. The CDR3 DNA sequence: TGTGCCTGGAAGAGGCCCGAACAAAGGAATGAAAAACTGTTTTTT. Protein: CAWKRPEQRNEKLFF.

The rearrangement uses TRBV6-2 or TRBV6-3 and TRBJ2-5; TRBD1 matches at 12 bases. J gave up 5 bases and V 5 bases, and 6 bases lay outside the gene matches. The CDR3 extends over 15 amino acids. From germline, CDR1 is MNHEY and CDR2 SVGEGT. CDR3 nucleotides: TGTGCCAGCAGTCTAGGGACAGGGGGCGTGGAGACCCAGTACTTC. Its protein product is CASSLGTGGVETQYF.

This clone is a singleton in its sample. The rearrangement links TRBV9 to TRBJ2-1; 9 bases agree with TRBD2. Unmatched junction bases numbered 14, after V lost 4 bases and J lost 0 bases. The CDR3 has 19 residues. In germline, CDR1 is SGDLS, CDR2 YYNGEE. In DNA, the CDR3 is TGTGCCAGCAGCTCCAGTAGCGGGAGCGAGACTAGCTCCTACAATGAGCAGTTCTTC. As protein: CASSSSSGSETSSYNEQFF.

The chain carries TRBV5-4 and TRBJ1-2; D might be TRBD1 (6 bases). The germline V gene encodes CDR1 SGHNT and CDR2 YYREEE (reference sequence). This CDR3 is 15 amino acids long. V lost 0 bases and J lost 4, with 13 bases in between. The CDR3 spells CASSLVRDISYGYTF. The CDR3 DNA is TGTGCCAGCAGCTTGGTCCGGGACATATCCTATGGCTACACCTTC. Filled out from reference TRBV5-4 and TRBJ1-2, the complete variable domain reads ETGVTQSPTHLIKTRGQQVTLRCSSQSGHNTVSWYQQALGQGPQFIFQYYREEENGRGNFPPRFSGLQFPNYSSELNVNALELDDSALYLCASSLVRDISYGYTFGSGTRLTVV.

This clone was detected only once. The chain has TRBV6-5 and TRBJ2-1, with 12 bases identical to TRBD1. The germline CDR1 and CDR2 sequences are MNHEY and SVGAGI. The CDR3 extends over 16 amino acids. The trim removed 2 bases at V and 6 bases at J, leaving 5 bases unmatched. The CDR3, as DNA: TGTGCCAGCAGTTACGCGGGACAGGGGGCCAGCAATGAGCAGTTCTTC. Its protein is CASSYAGQGASNEQFF.

The chain couples TRBV18 to TRBJ2-5; 10 bases match TRBD1. The CDR3 consists of 15 residues. With 5 bases clipped from V and 5 bases from J, the junction kept 8 bases outside the gene matches. Per the germline V gene, CDR1 is KGHSH and CDR2 is LQKENI. Here the CDR3 DNA reads TGTGCCAGCTCATCCGGGACAGGGGTGCGGGAGACCCAGTACTTC. Encoded protein: CASSSGTGVRETQYF.

The CDR3 sequence: CAISESGSGYTF. In nucleotides, the CDR3 is TGTGCCATCAGTGAGTCCGGGAGTGGCTACACCTTC. V is TRBV10-3 and J is TRBJ1-2; the D is unclear. V was trimmed by 0 bases and J by 7 bases, leaving 6 bases between them. Germline CDR1 ENHRY, CDR2 SYGVKD. The CDR3 spans 12 residues.

This sequence joins TRBV27 and TRBJ2-3; possibly TRBD2 for D (6 bases). This CDR3 spans 11 amino acids. Looked up from germline, CDR1 is MNHEY and CDR2 is SMNVEV (reference sequence). V was shortened by 5 bases and J by 11 bases, with 11 bases between the two germline ends. The CDR3 DNA follows: TGTGCCAGCAGTCAGGGCGGGAAGCAGTATTTT. Its translation: CASSQGGKQYF.

V usage is TRBV10-3 and J usage is TRBJ2-7; 9 bases are a match to TRBD1. Germline V gene sequence: CDR1 ENHRY, CDR2 SYGVKD. Unmatched junction bases numbered 7, after V lost 4 bases and J lost 3 bases. The CDR3 contains 15 residues. The CDR3 here is CAISGPGQGLYEQYF. The CDR3 bases are TGTGCCATCAGTGGTCCGGGACAGGGTCTCTACGAGCAGTACTTC.

The chain joins TRBV6-5 to TRBJ2-7; D might be TRBD1 (6 bases). Trimming shortened V by 0 bases and J by 3 bases, and 12 bases separated the two germline ends. CDR1 and CDR2 (germline): MNHEY, SVGAGI. The CDR3 totals 15 residues. The CDR3 DNA reads TGTGCCAGCAGTTACTCGAGTAGAGGGGGCTACGAGCAGTACTTC. Translated: CASSYSSRGGYEQYF.

The V call is TRBV12-5, the J call TRBJ2-1, with TRBD1 matching 10 bases. The junction had 6 bases not matched to a gene; V was cut back by 5 bases and J by 2 bases. In germline, CDR1 is LGHNT, CDR2 FRNRAP. The CDR3 is 16 amino acids. CDR3 DNA sequence: TGTGCTAGTGGTCGACGTGGACAGGGGGCCTACAATGAGCAGTTCTTC. Its translation: CASGRRGQGAYNEQFF.

The chain links TRBV5-1 to TRBJ2-1; 12 bases match TRBD2. Per germline, CDR1 SGHRS and CDR2 YFSETQ. The CDR3 consists of 15 residues. V shed 6 bases, J shed 9 bases, and the junction held 10 bases outside the gene matches. The CDR3 nucleotides are TGCGCCAGCATCCCGACTAGCGGGGGTATGGGTGAGCAGTTCTTC. Translation: CASIPTSGGMGEQFF. Full variable domain (outside the CDR3, taken from reference TRBV5-1 and TRBJ2-1): KAGVTQTPRYLIKTRGQQVTLSCSPISGHRSVSWYQQTPGQGLQFLFEYFSETQRNKGNFPGRFSGRQFSNSRSEMNVSTLELGDSALYLCASIPTSGGMGEQFFGPGTRLTVL.

V gene TRBV7-2 combines with J gene TRBJ1-4; TRBD1 matches 7 bases. The CDR3 has 16 amino acids. J lost 4 bases, V lost 3 bases, and 8 bases had no gene match. Germline assignment: CDR1 SGHTA and CDR2 FQGNSA. The CDR3 here is CASSFGGTVSNEKLFF. The CDR3 coding sequence is TGTGCCAGCAGCTTTGGGGGGACAGTGAGTAATGAAAAACTGTTTTTT.

This clone was observed a handful of times. The chain uses TRBV6-1 and TRBJ2-2; TRBD2 is a possible D gene (6 bases). The CDR3 has 13 amino acids. CDR1 and CDR2 (germline): MNHNS, SASEGT. V was pared by 3 bases and J by 7 bases, with 9 bases between. The CDR3 is CASSERGIGELFF. The CDR3 DNA sequence: TGTGCCAGCAGTGAGCGGGGAATCGGGGAGCTGTTTTTT.

This clone was found a few times. This sample includes further DNA sequences coding for the same CDR3. The V gene is TRBV19, the J gene TRBJ1-2, with D unresolved. Germline V lookup: CDR1 LNHDA, CDR2 SQIVND (reference sequence). CDR3 length: 12 amino acids. The ends were cut back, 2 bases at V and 5 bases at J, with 6 bases in the middle. In nucleotides, the CDR3 is TGTGCCAGTAGTATAAGAGGGTATGGCTACACCTTC. Amino acid sequence: CASSIRGYGYTF.

The chain combines TRBV6-5 with TRBJ2-1; D might be TRBD1 (6 bases). The germline gives CDR1 MNHEY, CDR2 SVGAGI. The CDR3 sequence is 12 residues long. Trimming removed 4 bases at V and 6 bases at J, with 7 bases between. CDR3 loop: CASSFRGNEQFF. The CDR3 nucleotides are TGTGCCAGCAGTTTCAGGGGCAATGAGCAGTTCTTC.

The V call is TRBV5-6, the J call TRBJ2-7, with a weak D call TRBD2 (6 bases). CDR1 is SGHDT and CDR2 is YYEEEE in the germline V gene. The CDR3 has 15 residues. With 3 bases removed from V and 7 bases from J, the gap between germline ends came to 20 bases. The CDR3 bases are TGTGCCAGCAGCTCACAAACGGGGACTTCCCCTGAGCAGTACTTC. It specifies CASSSQTGTSPEQYF.

The gene calls are TRBV2 and TRBJ2-7; 8 bases are a match to TRBD2. The V segment lost 6 bases and the J segment 2 bases; nucleotides outside the gene matches: 15. CDR1 is SNHLY and CDR2 is FYNNEI in the germline V gene. The CDR3 is made up of 17 amino acids. Here the CDR3 DNA reads TGTGCCAGCAGGCGGGGGGAGGGAGCGGACCGAGCCTACGAGCAGTACTTC. As protein: CASRRGEGADRAYEQYF.

This rearrangement joins TRBV5-1 to TRBJ2-3; 7 bases fit TRBD2. In germline, CDR1 is SGHRS, CDR2 YFSETQ. This CDR3 has 15 residues. J gave up 2 bases and V 4 bases, and 7 bases lay outside the gene matches. In DNA form, the CDR3 reads TGCGCCAGCAGCCCTAGGACTAGAGACACAGATACGCAGTATTTT. Its protein is CASSPRTRDTDTQYF.

This chain links TRBV28 with TRBJ2-7; TRBD1 aligns across 11 bases. This CDR3 has 16 residues. The junction had 12 bases not matched to a gene; V was cut back by 5 bases and J by 6 bases. CDR1 MDHEN and CDR2 SYDVKM come from the germline V gene. The DNA of the CDR3 is TGTGCCAGCAGTGCCAGCCGGGACAGGGGGAGGCGCGAGCAGTACTTC. Translated: CASSASRDRGRREQYF.

The chain is built from TRBV27 and TRBJ2-1, with 9 bases matching TRBD1. The CDR3 consists of 14 residues. J gave up 2 bases and V 10 bases, and 6 bases lay outside the gene matches. CDR1 is MNHEY, CDR2 SMNVEV, per germline (reference sequence). CDR3 DNA sequence: TGTGCCACCTCGGACAGGGGTACCTACAATGAGCAGTTCTTC. Translated: CATSDRGTYNEQFF.

The rearrangement links TRBV7-9 to TRBJ1-2; 9 nucleotides agree with TRBD1. Unmatched junction bases numbered 9, after V lost 5 bases and J lost 5 bases. Germline CDR1 reads SEHNR; CDR2 reads FQNEAQ (reference sequence). The length of the CDR3 is 15 residues. The CDR3 spells CASSPSLDRGYGYTF. The CDR3 DNA follows: TGTGCCAGCAGCCCCTCCTTGGACAGGGGTTATGGCTACACCTTC.